The rows below give T cell receptor beta chains drawn from one sample of a study of CD8+ T cells in alopecia areata. Generated by immunoSEQ multiplex PCR, the TCRdb table keeps only in-frame clones and is missing some. The data hold about 150,000 clones, with approximately 60% observed a single time. The sample was CD4+ T cells sorted from blood. Every receptor here comes from a human donor in good health. The CDR3 runs from the conserved cysteine through the conserved F or W. A D gene is named only where the DNA matches it firmly. Only some rows state a clone size, as once, few, many or a class for expanded clones.

j_gene | v_gene | abundance | d_gene | CDR3nt | CDR3aa
TRBJ2-1 | TRBV15 | - | - | TGTGCCACCAGCGAGGGACTTGGCGCCCACTCCTACAATGAGCAGTTCTTC | CATSEGLGAHSYNEQFF
TRBJ2-3 | TRBV28 | - | TRBD1 | TGTGCCAGCAGTTTCCCCGGGACAGGGTTTCTTGCGGGAGACACAGATACGCAGTATTTT | CASSFPGTGFLAGDTDTQYF
TRBJ1-1 | TRBV7-6 | - | - | TGTGCCAGCAGCGGATACATGAACACTGAAGCTTTCTTT | CASSGYMNTEAFF
TRBJ1-3 | TRBV5-1 | - | - | TGCGCCAGCAGCTTGTCCGGAGCCTCTGGAAACACCATATATTTT | CASSLSGASGNTIYF
TRBJ1-2 | TRBV29-1 | - | TRBD1 | TGCAGCGTTCACCCCGGGACAGGGACCAACTATGGCTACACCTTC | CSVHPGTGTNYGYTF
TRBJ2-5 | TRBV6-1 | - | - | TGTGCCAGCAGTAAGGGTAGAGCGGAGACCCAGTACTTC | CASSKGRAETQYF
TRBJ2-3 | TRBV30 | - | - | TGTGCCTGGAGATCCAGCGGCACAGATACGCAGTATTTT | CAWRSSGTDTQYF
TRBJ1-5 | TRBV29-1 | - | - | TGCAGCGCCGGGGGGGGTGGCGGTAGCAATCAGCCCCAGCATTTT | CSAGGGGGSNQPQHF
TRBJ2-5 | TRBV27 | - | - | TGTGCCAGTATTGCTAGGGCCGAGACCCAGTACTTC | CASIARAETQYF
TRBJ2-7 | TRBV27 | - | TRBD1 | TGTGCCAGCAGTCCGGACAGGGTATCGTCCTACGAGCAGTACTTC | CASSPDRVSSYEQYF
TRBJ2-1 | TRBV27 | once | - | TGTGCCAGCAAGCGATTCGATGAGCAGTTCTTC | CASKRFDEQFF
TRBJ2-5 | TRBV30 | - | TRBD2 | TGTGCCTGGGAGCAGGGAGGGCAGACCCAGTACTTC | CAWEQGGQTQYF
TRBJ2-2 | TRBV29-1 | - | TRBD1 | TGCAGCGTTGCTAGACAGGGGGCAACCGGGGAGCTGTTTTTT | CSVARQGATGELFF
TRBJ2-1 | TRBV13 | - | TRBD2 | TGTGCCAGCAGCTCAAGTCTGGCGGGAGGGATCGGAAATGAGCAGTTCTTC | CASSSSLAGGIGNEQFF
TRBJ2-1 | TRBV2 | - | - | TGTGCCAGCAGTGATGTGTCGCCTAGCTTCTTC | CASSDVSPSFF
TRBJ1-2 | TRBV27 | few | - | TGTGCCAGCGGAACTCCAGGACAGACCTATGGCTACACCTTC | CASGTPGQTYGYTF
TRBJ2-7 | TRBV7-6 | - | - | TGTGCCAGCAGCCCCTCCCTCCTCGTAGACGAGCAGTACTTC | CASSPSLLVDEQYF
TRBJ2-3 | TRBV6-6 | many | - | TGTGCCAGCAGTTCCCTAGGGGATACGCAGTATTTT | CASSSLGDTQYF
TRBJ2-1 | TRBV2 | - | - | TGTGCCAGCAGTGACGAACCTTACAATGAGCAGTTCTTC | CASSDEPYNEQFF
TRBJ2-2 | TRBV14 | - | - | TGTGCCAGCAGCAAAGCGGGCACCGGGGAGCTGTTTTTT | CASSKAGTGELFF
TRBJ2-7 | TRBV5-1 | few | TRBD1 | TGCGCCAGCAGCCCCGGGACAGGGGGTCTCGAGCAGTACTTC | CASSPGTGGLEQYF
TRBJ2-1 | TRBV29-1 | few | TRBD2 | TGCAGCGTTAGCGGGAGGGCCGTGAATGAGCAGTTCTTC | CSVSGRAVNEQFF
TRBJ1-1 | TRBV5-4 | - | - | TGTGCCAGCAGCTTGCCACTGAACACTGAAGCTTTCTTT | CASSLPLNTEAFF
TRBJ1-5 | TRBV6-5 | few | - | TGTGCCAGCAGTTCCAACTCCGGGCATCAGCATTTT | CASSSNSGHQHF
TRBJ2-6 | TRBV5-1 | few | - | TGCGCCAGCAAGTTAGGAGCTGGGGCCAACGTCCTGACTTTC | CASKLGAGANVLTF
TRBJ2-1 | TRBV18 | - | TRBD2 | TGTGCCAGCCCCGGCCACGGGGGACTAGCGGGCGTCTACAATGAGCAGTTCTTC | CASPGHGGLAGVYNEQFF
TRBJ1-5 | TRBV6-5 | few | TRBD1 | TGTGCCAGCAAAGAGGACAGGGGGGACAATCAGCCCCAGCATTTT | CASKEDRGDNQPQHF
TRBJ1-5 | TRBV30 | - | - | TGTGCCTGGAGTAAGGACACAGTCACAACCCAGCATTTT | CAWSKDTVTTQHF
TRBJ2-1 | TRBV7-6 | - | - | TGTGCCAGCAGCTTAGTAAATGAGCAGTTCTTC | CASSLVNEQFF
TRBJ2-2 | TRBV7-2 | - | - | TGTGCCAGCAGCTTAGTTCTCGGGGAGCTGTTTTTT | CASSLVLGELFF
TRBJ2-1 | TRBV5-4 | many | - | TGTGCCAGCAGCGCCCCGGTAGGAGGGGGCAATGAGCAGTTCTTC | CASSAPVGGGNEQFF
TRBJ2-3 | TRBV5-1 | - | TRBD1 | TGCGCCAGCAGCTGGGGACAGAAAGGGGATACGCAGTATTTT | CASSWGQKGDTQYF
TRBJ1-5 | TRBV15 | few | - | TGTGCCTCGAAGGCGGGGGGATCCTATAGCAATCAGCCCCAGCATTTT | CASKAGGSYSNQPQHF
TRBJ1-2 | TRBV27 | - | TRBD1 | TGTGCCAGCAGCAAGGACAGGGGCTATGGCTACACCTTC | CASSKDRGYGYTF
TRBJ2-3 | TRBV29-1 | - | TRBD2 | TGCAGCGTTGGCCGAGCGGGAGGGGTCACAGATACGCAGTATTTT | CSVGRAGGVTDTQYF
TRBJ2-5 | TRBV30 | - | - | TGTGCCTGGGGGCCGGTGGAGGGGGCCCAGTACTTC | CAWGPVEGAQYF
TRBJ1-1 | TRBV29-1 | - | - | TGCAGCGTTGAAGATCCCCCAGGGGAAGCTTTCTTT | CSVEDPPGEAFF
TRBJ1-5 | TRBV29-1 | - | - | TGCAGCGTTGCAACAGGGAATAGCAATCAGCCCCAGCATTTT | CSVATGNSNQPQHF
TRBJ1-2 | TRBV27 | - | TRBD1 | TGTGCCGGCGTCCGGGACAGGGGCCCTCTCGGCTATGGCTACACCTTC | CAGVRDRGPLGYGYTF
TRBJ1-1 | TRBV4-1 | few | TRBD1 | TGCGCCAGCAGCCCCCGGGACAGGGGGACGGGTGCTGAAGCTTTCTTT | CASSPRDRGTGAEAFF
TRBJ2-6 | TRBV28 | many | TRBD2 | TGTGCCAGCACCCCGAGCGGGAGGGCCCTCGGGGCCAACGTCCTGACTTTC | CASTPSGRALGANVLTF
TRBJ2-5 | TRBV10-3 | - | - | TGTGCCATCCGAGAGGGGAGCCAAGAGACCCAGTACTTC | CAIREGSQETQYF
TRBJ2-3 | TRBV10-3 | few | - | TGTGCCACCAGGGGCGGTTACACAGATACGCAGTATTTT | CATRGGYTDTQYF
TRBJ1-2 | TRBV28 | - | TRBD1 | TGTGCCAGCAGAGTGACAGGGCAAAGCTACACCTTC | CASRVTGQSYTF
TRBJ2-6 | TRBV27 | - | TRBD1 | TGTGCCAGCAGCCCGTACAGGGGGCTTGGGGCCAACGTCCTGACTTTC | CASSPYRGLGANVLTF
TRBJ2-7 | TRBV7-9 | - | - | TGTGCCAGCAGGGCGAGCAGGGTAGGCGAGCAGTACTTC | CASRASRVGEQYF
TRBJ2-1 | TRBV6-6 | few | - | TGTGCCAGCACTCTTGGCCGGGGGCCTGGATACAATGAGCAGTTCTTC | CASTLGRGPGYNEQFF
TRBJ2-7 | TRBV28 | - | - | TGTGCCAGTCGGAGGGGTGGCATACTAAGCTCCTACGAGCAGTACTTC | CASRRGGILSSYEQYF
TRBJ2-5 | TRBV9 | once | TRBD2 | TGTGCCAGCAGCGTAGCTCTCCTAGCGGGAGGGCAGGAGACCCAGTACTTC | CASSVALLAGGQETQYF
TRBJ2-1 | TRBV25-1 | - | - | TGTGCCAGCAGTGAACAGGGGAATGAGCAGTTCTTC | CASSEQGNEQFF
TRBJ2-1 | TRBV6-6 | once | - | TGTGCCAGCAGTCAGGCCGGGACTCCCTCCTACAATGAGCAGTTCTTC | CASSQAGTPSYNEQFF
TRBJ2-7 | TRBV29-1 | - | TRBD2 | TGCAGCGTTGATGGGATAGCGGGAGGAAGGGAGCAGTACTTC | CSVDGIAGGREQYF
TRBJ1-3 | TRBV29-1 | once | - | TGCAGCATCAGGACTCCGGCTGGAAACACCATATATTTT | CSIRTPAGNTIYF